This T cell receptor (beta chain) was sequenced for a study of PD-1 blockade in classical Hodgkin lymphoma. The CDR3 runs to 12 residues. CDR1 is LNHDA and CDR2 is SQIVND in the germline V gene (reference sequence). The V end lost 2 bases, the J end lost 5 bases, and 7 bases lay between the germline ends. Findings of the study overall: A reduction in baseline TCR diversity was reportedly seen in newly diagnosed patients relative to healthy donors. Patients starting nivolumab under 1 year after ASCT were excluded.

The repertoire was sequenced with immunoSEQ multiplex PCR; TCRdb's copy has only in-frame clones and lacks some. The data show approximately 13,000 clones, 90% to 95% seen once. Concerning this clone: The antigen remains unidentified.

Relapses following autologous stem cell transplantation were seen in all patients, with brentuximab vedotin exposure varying. The sequencing here drew on peripheral blood mononuclear cells (PBMCs), taken at baseline. The receptor was isolated from a human donor with classical Hodgkin lymphoma. The genes are TRBV19 and TRBJ2-7, with D possibly being TRBD1 (5 bases). CDR3 loop: CASSISGNEQYF. The CDR3, as DNA: TGTGCCAGTAGTATATCAGGGAACGAGCAGTACTTC. Full variable domain (rest looked up from reference TRBV19 and TRBJ2-7): DGGITQSPKYLFRKEGQNVTLSCEQNLNHDAMYWYRQDPGQGLRLIYYSQIVNDFQKGDIAEGYSVSREKKESFPLTVTSAQKNPTAFYLCASSISGNEQYFGPGTRLTVT.